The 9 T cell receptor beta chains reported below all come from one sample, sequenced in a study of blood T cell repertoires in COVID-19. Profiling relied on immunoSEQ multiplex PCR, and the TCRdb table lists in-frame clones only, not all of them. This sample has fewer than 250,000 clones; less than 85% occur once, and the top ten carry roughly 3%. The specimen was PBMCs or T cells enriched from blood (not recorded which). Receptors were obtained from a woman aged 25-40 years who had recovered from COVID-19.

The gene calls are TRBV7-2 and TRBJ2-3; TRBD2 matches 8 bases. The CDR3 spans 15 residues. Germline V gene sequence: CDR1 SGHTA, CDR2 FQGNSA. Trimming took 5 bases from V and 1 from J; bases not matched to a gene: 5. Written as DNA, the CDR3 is TGTGCCAGCAGCCTGGCACTAGCGGGCACAGATACGCAGTATTTT. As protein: CASSLALAGTDTQYF.

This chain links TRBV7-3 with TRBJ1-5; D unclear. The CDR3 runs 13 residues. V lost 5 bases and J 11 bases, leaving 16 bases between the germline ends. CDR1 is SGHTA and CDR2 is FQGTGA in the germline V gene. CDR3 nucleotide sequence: TGTGCCAGCAGCCGACGAGGGTCATCAGCCCAGCATTTT. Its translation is CASSRRGSSAQHF.

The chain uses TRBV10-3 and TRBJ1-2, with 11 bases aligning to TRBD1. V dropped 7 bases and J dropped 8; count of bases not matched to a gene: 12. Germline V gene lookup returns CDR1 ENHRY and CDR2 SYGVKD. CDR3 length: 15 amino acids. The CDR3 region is CAITNSDRGRGGYTF. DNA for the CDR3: TGTGCCATCACTAATTCGGACAGGGGGCGAGGGGGCTACACCTTC.

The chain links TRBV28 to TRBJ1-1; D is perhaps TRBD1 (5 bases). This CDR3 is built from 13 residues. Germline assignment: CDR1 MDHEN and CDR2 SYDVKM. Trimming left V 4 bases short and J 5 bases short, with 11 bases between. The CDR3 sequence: CASSSPGGTEAFF. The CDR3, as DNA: TGTGCCAGCAGTTCCCCGGGGGGTACTGAAGCTTTCTTT. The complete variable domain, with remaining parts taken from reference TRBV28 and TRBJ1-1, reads DVKVTQSSRYLVKRTGEKVFLECVQDMDHENMFWYRQDPGLGLRLIYFSYDVKMKEKGDIPEGYSVSREKKERFSLILESASTNQTSMYLCASSSPGGTEAFFGQGTRLTVV.

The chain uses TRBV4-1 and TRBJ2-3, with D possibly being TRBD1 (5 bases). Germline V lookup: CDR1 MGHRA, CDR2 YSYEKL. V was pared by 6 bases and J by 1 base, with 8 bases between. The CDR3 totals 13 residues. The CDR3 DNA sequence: TGCGCCAGCAGGGGGCACGGCACAGATACGCAGTATTTT. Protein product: CASRGHGTDTQYF.

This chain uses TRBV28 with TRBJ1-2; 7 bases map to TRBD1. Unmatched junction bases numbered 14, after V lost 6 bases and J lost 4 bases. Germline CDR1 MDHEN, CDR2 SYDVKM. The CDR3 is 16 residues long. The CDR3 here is CASRTRQGPGSYGYTF. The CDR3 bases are TGTGCCAGCAGGACCCGACAGGGACCCGGGAGCTATGGCTACACCTTC.

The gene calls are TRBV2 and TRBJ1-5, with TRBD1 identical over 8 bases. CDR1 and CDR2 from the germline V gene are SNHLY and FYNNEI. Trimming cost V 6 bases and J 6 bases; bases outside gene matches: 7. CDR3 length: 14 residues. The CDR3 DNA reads TGTGCCAGCAGCCAGGACAGGGACGGTCAGCCCCAGCATTTT. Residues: CASSQDRDGQPQHF. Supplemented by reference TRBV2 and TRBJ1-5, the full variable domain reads EPEVTQTPSHQVTQMGQEVILRCVPISNHLYFYWYRQILGQKVEFLVSFYNNEISEKSEIFDDQFSVERPDGSNFTLKIRSTKLEDSAMYFCASSQDRDGQPQHFGDGTRLSIL.

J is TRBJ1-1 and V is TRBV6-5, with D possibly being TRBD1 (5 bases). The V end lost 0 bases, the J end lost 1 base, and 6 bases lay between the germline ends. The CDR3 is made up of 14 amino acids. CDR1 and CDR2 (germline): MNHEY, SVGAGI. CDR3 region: CASSYSTGNTEAFF. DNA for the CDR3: TGTGCCAGCAGTTACTCCACAGGGAACACTGAAGCTTTCTTT.

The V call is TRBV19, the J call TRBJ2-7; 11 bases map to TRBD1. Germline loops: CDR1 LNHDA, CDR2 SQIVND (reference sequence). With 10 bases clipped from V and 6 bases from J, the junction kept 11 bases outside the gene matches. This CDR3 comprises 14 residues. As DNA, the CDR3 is TGTGCCACAAAGGGGGACAGGGGGTCGAGCGAGCAGTACTTC. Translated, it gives CATKGDRGSSEQYF.